This TCR beta chain was captured by sequencing in a study of blood T cell repertoires in COVID-19. Germline V gene sequence: CDR1 KGHDR, CDR2 SFDVKD. V was shortened by 7 bases and J by 7 bases, with 28 bases between the two germline ends. The length of the CDR3 is 18 residues. The data were produced by immunoSEQ multiplex PCR, yet TCRdb's version contains in-frame clones alone and is incomplete. The sample carries approximately 200,000 clones, around four fifths recorded once. Self-reported history from a screening survey and questionnaire set each donor's cohort. This chain uses TRBV24-1 with TRBJ2-1; tentatively, D is TRBD2 (7 bases). The receptor comes from a man aged 35 to 55 who had recovered from COVID-19. Sequenced input: PBMCs or T cells enriched from blood (not recorded which). CDR3 sequence: CATRGAGPSGPTGNEQFF. CDR3 bases: TGTGCCACCAGGGGGGCGGGCCCTAGCGGCCCGACGGGAAATGAGCAGTTCTTC.